Listed here is a single TCR beta chain. This clonotype was seen a few times. Its antigen remains unidentified. No base qualities exist here, and no much larger clone lies one base off it. Every donor was a healthy Caucasian. Three pairs of female monozygotic twins, all aged about 18 to 29 years, made up the twin cohort. CD4+ and CD8+ T cell populations were isolated with positive isolation kits from Invitrogen. This sample stems from a study of identical twins (TCRdb year 2016). For the wider study: The study deep-sequenced TCR alpha and beta repertoires from monozygotic twins, unrelated adults of various ages and cord blood to test whether fetal clonotypes persist. To rule out contamination, replicate twin experiments were performed at different times with different library preparation protocols. Study-level results and caveats: Because the same donors could not be followed over many years, conclusions were based on cross-sectional statistical analysis. Compared with coincidental sharing between unrelated individuals, out-of-frame TCR alpha sequences shared between twins had an excess of sequences with low generation probability. Zero-insertion analyses could be partly confounded by invariant T cells such as MAIT and iNKT, although diverse VJ usage argued against such confounding for most clonotypes. In monozygotic twins, recombination models systematically underestimated out-of-frame TCR alpha sharing, but the models matched the sharing seen between unrelated individuals. Excess twin sharing in beta out-of-frame sequences was weaker because fewer shared sequences lowered the signal-to-noise ratio. Abundant cord blood beta clonotypes had fewer insertions, young adult naive repertoires showed a similar but weaker trend, and memory repertoires showed no such trend.

Library preparation used 5' RACE. Sequenced on an Illumina HiSeq 2000. Template switching added a universal primer binding site, and the final cDNA carried a unique molecular identifier that allowed TCR cDNA molecules to be counted accurately. First-strand cDNA for TCR alpha and beta chains was synthesized from specific primers in the conserved constant-segment region. To control for contamination, every cDNA library was double barcoded, receiving both a SMART-Mk sample barcode and Illumina barcodes. TruSeq adapter sequences, together with Illumina sample barcodes, were added in two successive PCR steps. The Illumina HiSeq platform was used with custom primers to sequence TCR alpha and beta cDNA libraries. The original methods were these. MiGEC was used to process raw reads and extract unique molecular identifiers, and MiXCR was used to find CDR3 positions. Recombination models were inferred per individual with the repgenHMM and IGoR tools using an EM algorithm. Shared clonotype analysis was performed with the tcR package in R, normalizing sharing by the product of cloneset sizes. Out-of-frame nonproductive sequences were analyzed to study raw recombination free of thymic and clonal selection effects. TCRdb itself trimmed the public reads at Q25 with fastp, ran MiXCR and retained productive beta chains. Identical CDR3 protein sequences are pooled into one entry, listed with their most common genes and DNA. TCRdb, rather than the study authors, made the V and J calls. The sample data list roughly 500,000 distinct CDR3 sequences, and around 20% of these were observed just once. Jointly, the top ten make up roughly 0.91% of the sample.

CDR1 and CDR2 (SEHNR, FQNEAQ) derive from the germline V gene (reference sequence). Reading from cysteine to phenylalanine, the CDR3 counts 11 amino acids. Only the CDR3 portion is preserved as DNA: 33 bases, with reading frame beginning at the first base. V lost 6 bases and J lost 5 bases; the stretch between them is 4 bases long. This sample also belongs to another study, concerning T cells expressing NK-cell markers. Drawing on the second study: In sorted CD3+CD56+NKG2C+, CD3+CD56+NKG2C- and CD3+CD56-NKG2C+ T-cell subsets from several donors, TCR beta-chain repertoires were profiled. Of the eight sequenced donors, seven were found to be HCMV-seropositive and one was found to be HCMV-seronegative. To restrict sorting to alphabetaTCR-expressing T cells, an anti-gammadeltaTCR antibody was added in several experiments. In several donors, the dominant CD3+CD56+NKG2C+ clonotypes were among the top 10 CD8+ clonotypes and accounted for about 1.0-8% of CD8+ T cells. Those dominant clonotypes were again the most abundant among CD3+CD56-NKG2C+ cells in a few donors, at roughly 25-60.1%. Whether the expanded NKG2C-expressing T cell clones were specific for HCMV antigens was left unclear. All eight donors whose samples were sequenced were randomly selected healthy volunteers, three of them men and five women. HCMV serostatus was determined by detecting HCMV-specific IgG in serum with a commercial ELISA kit. MIGEC handled demultiplexing of the reads and grouping by UMI, while MiTCR was used to assemble and quantify clonotypes. To exclude erroneous sequences, only TCR cDNA sequences supported by at least two reads were retained. The tcR package was used for downstream repertoire analysis, with clonotypes matched between fractions based on CDR3 nucleotide sequence plus V segment. Antigen specificity was annotated against VDJdb with VDJmatch, allowing one amino acid substitution in CDR3.

The sequence came from a woman younger than 30 in good health. Sequencing was carried out using CD4+ T cells sorted from blood. This chain is built from TRBV7-9 and TRBJ2-2; the D gene cannot be resolved reliably. The CDR3 has the sequence CASRPTGELFF. The nucleotides read TGTGCCAGCAGGCCAACCGGGGAGCTGTTTTTT.